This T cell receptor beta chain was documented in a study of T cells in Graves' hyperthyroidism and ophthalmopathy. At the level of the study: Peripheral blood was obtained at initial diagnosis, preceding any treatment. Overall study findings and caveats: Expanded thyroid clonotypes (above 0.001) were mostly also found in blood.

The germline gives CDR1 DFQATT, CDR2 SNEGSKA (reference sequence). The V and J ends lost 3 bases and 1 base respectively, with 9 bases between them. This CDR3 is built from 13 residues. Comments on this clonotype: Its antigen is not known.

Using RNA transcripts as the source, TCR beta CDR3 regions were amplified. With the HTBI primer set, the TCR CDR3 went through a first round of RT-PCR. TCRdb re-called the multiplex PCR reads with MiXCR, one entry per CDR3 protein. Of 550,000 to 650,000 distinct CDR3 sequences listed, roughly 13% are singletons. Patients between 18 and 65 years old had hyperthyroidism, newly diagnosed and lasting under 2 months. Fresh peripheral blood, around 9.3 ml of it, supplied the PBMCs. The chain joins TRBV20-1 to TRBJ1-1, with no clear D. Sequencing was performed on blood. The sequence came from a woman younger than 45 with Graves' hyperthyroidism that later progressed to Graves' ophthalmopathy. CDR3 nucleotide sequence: TGCAGTGCTAGCTTAGGGTCGAACACTGAAGCTTTCTTT. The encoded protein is CSASLGSNTEAFF.